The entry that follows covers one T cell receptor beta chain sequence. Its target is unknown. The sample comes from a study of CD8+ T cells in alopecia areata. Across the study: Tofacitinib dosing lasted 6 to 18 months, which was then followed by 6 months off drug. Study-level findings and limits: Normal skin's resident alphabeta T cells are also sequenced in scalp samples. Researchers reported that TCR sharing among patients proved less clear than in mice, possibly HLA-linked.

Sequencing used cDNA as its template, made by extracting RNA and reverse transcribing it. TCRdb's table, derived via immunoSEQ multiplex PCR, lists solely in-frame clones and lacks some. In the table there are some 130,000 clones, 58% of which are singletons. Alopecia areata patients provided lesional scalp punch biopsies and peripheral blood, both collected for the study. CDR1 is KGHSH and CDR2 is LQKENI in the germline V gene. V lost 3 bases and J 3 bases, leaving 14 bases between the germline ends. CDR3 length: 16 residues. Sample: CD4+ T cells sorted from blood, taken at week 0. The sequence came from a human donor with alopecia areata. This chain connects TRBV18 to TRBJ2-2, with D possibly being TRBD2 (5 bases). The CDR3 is CASSPREGLDTGELFF. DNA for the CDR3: TGTGCCAGCTCACCGAGGGAAGGGTTGGACACCGGGGAGCTGTTTTTT.